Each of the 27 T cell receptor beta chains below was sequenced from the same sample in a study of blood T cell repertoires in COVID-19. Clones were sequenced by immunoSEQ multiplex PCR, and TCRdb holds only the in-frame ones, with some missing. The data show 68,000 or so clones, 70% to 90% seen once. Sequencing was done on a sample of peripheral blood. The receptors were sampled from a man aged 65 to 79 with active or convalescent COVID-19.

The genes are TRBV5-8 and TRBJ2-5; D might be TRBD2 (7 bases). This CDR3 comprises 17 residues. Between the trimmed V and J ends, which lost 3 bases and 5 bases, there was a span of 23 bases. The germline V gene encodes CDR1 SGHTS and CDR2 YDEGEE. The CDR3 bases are TGTGCCAGCAGCTCCCGGTTCTTTGCGGGGGCGGGTGAGACCCAGTACTTC. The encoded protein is CASSSRFFAGAGETQYF.

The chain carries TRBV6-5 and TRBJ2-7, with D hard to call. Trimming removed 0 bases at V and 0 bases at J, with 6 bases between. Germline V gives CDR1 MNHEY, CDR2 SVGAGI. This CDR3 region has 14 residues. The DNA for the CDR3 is TGTGCCAGCAGTTACTCCGGCGGCTCCTACGAGCAGTACTTC. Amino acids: CASSYSGGSYEQYF.

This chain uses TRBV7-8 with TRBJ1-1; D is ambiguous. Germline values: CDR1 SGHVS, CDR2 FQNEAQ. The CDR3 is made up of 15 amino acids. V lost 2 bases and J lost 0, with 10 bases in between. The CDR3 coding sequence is TGTGCCAGCAGCTTAAACACAAACATGAACACTGAAGCTTTCTTT. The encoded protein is CASSLNTNMNTEAFF.

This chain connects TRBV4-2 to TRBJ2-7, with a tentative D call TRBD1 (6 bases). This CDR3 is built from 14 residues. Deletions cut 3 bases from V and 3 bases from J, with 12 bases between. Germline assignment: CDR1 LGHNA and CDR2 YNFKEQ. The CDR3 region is CASSQADRNYEQYF. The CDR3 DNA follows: TGTGCCAGCAGCCAGGCCGACAGGAACTACGAGCAGTACTTC.

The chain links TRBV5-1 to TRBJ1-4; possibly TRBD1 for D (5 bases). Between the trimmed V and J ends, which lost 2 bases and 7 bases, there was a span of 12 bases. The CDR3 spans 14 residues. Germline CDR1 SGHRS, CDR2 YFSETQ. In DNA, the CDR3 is TGCGCCAGCAGCTTAGGGGTCCAGGGTGAAAAACTGTTTTTT. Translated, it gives CASSLGVQGEKLFF.

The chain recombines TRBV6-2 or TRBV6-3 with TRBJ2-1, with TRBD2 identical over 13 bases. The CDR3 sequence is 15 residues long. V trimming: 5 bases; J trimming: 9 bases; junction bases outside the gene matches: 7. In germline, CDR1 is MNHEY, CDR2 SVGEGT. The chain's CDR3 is CASSKLAGGPGEQFF. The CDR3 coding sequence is TGTGCCAGCAGTAAACTAGCGGGGGGGCCTGGTGAGCAGTTCTTC.

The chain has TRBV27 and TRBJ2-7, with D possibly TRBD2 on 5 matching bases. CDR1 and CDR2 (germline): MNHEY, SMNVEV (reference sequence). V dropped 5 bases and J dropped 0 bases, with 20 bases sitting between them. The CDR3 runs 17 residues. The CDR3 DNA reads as TGTGCCAGCAGTCGTCGGACGAGCGGCACGAGCTCCTACGAGCAGTACTTC. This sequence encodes CASSRRTSGTSSYEQYF.

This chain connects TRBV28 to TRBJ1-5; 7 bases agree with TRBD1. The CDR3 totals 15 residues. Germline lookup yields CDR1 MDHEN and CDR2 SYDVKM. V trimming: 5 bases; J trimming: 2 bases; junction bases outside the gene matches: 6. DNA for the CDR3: TGTGCCAGCAGTGATTACACAGGGGGCAATCAGCCCCAGCATTTT. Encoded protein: CASSDYTGGNQPQHF.

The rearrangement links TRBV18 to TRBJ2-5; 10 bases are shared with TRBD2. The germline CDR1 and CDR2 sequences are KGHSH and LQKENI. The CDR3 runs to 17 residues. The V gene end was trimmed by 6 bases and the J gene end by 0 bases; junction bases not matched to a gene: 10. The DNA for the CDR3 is TGTGCCAGCTCGCCATACTCTAGCGGGAGTTACCAAGAGACCCAGTACTTC. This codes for CASSPYSSGSYQETQYF.

The chain's CDR3 is CASSPRTDAYEQYF. Written as DNA, the CDR3 is TGTGCCAGCAGCCCACGGACAGATGCCTACGAGCAGTACTTC. The rearrangement uses TRBV7-8 and TRBJ2-7, with D possibly matching TRBD1 (6 bases). This CDR3 region has 14 residues. Trimming took 5 bases from V and 2 from J, leaving 13 bases between them. CDR1 is SGHVS, CDR2 FQNEAQ, per germline. The whole variable domain, filled in from reference TRBV7-8 and TRBJ2-7, reads GAGVSQSPRYKVAKRGQDVALRCDPISGHVSLFWYQQALGQGPEFLTYFQNEAQLDKSGLPSDRFFAERPEGSVSTLKIQRTQQEDSAVYLCASSPRTDAYEQYFGPGTRLTVT.

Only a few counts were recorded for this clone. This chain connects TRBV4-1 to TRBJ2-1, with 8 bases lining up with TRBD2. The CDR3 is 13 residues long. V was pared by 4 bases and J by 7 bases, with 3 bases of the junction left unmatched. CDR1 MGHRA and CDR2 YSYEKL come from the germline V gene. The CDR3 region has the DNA TGCGCCAGCAGCCTACGACTAGCGAATGAGCAGTTCTTC. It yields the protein CASSLRLANEQFF.

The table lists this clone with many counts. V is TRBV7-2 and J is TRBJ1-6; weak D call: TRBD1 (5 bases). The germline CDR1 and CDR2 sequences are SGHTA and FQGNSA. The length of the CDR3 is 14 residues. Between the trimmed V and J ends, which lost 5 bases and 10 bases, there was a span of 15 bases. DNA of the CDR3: TGTGCCAGCAGCCCCCGGACAAGCCTCTCACCCCTCCACTTT. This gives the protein CASSPRTSLSPLHF.

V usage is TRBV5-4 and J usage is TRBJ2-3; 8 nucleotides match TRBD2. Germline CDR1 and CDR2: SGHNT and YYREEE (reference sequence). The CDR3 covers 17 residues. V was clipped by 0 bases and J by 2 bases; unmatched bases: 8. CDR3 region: CASSLAGREATTDTQYF. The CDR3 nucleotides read TGTGCCAGCAGCTTGGCTGGGCGGGAGGCCACCACAGATACGCAGTATTTT. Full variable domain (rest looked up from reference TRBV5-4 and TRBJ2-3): ETGVTQSPTHLIKTRGQQVTLRCSSQSGHNTVSWYQQALGQGPQFIFQYYREEENGRGNFPPRFSGLQFPNYSSELNVNALELDDSALYLCASSLAGREATTDTQYFGPGTRLTVL.

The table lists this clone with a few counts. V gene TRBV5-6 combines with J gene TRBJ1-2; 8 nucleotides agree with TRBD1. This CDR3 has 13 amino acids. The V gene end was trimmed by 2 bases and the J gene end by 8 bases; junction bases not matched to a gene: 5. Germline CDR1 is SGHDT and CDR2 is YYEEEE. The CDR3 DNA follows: TGTGCCAGCAGCTTCCGGGACAGGATCGGCTACACCTTC. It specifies CASSFRDRIGYTF. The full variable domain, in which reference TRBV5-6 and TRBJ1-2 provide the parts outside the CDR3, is DAGVTQSPTHLIKTRGQQVTLRCSPKSGHDTVSWYQQALGQGPQFIFQYYEEEERQRGNFPDRFSGHQFPNYSSELNVNALLLGDSALYLCASSFRDRIGYTFGSGTRLTVV.

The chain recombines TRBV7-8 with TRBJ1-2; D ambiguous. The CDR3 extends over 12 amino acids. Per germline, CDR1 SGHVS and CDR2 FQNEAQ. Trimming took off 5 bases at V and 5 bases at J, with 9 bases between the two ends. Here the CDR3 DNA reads TGTGCCAGCAGCCCTCCGCGGTATGGCTACACCTTC. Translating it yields CASSPPRYGYTF.

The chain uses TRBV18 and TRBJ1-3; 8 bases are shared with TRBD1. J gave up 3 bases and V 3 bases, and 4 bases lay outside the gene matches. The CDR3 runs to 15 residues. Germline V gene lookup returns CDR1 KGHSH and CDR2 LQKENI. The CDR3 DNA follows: TGTGCCAGCTCACCCAGGGGGCGAGGTGGAAACACCATATATTTT. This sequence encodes CASSPRGRGGNTIYF.

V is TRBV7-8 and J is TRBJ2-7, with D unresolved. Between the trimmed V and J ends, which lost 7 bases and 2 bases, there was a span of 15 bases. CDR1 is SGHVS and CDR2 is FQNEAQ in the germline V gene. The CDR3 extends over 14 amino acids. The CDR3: CASTRYDRTYEQYF. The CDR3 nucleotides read TGTGCCAGCACTAGATACGACCGTACCTACGAGCAGTACTTC.

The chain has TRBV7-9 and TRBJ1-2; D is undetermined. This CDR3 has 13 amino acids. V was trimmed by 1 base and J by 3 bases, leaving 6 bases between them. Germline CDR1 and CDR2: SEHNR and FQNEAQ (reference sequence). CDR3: CASSLDRYYGYTF. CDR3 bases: TGTGCCAGCAGCTTAGACAGATACTATGGCTACACCTTC.

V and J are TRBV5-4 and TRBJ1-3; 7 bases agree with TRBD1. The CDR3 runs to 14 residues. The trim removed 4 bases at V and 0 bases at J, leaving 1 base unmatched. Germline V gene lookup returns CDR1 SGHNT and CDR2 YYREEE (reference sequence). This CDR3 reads CASSGTASGNTIYF. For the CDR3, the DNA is TGTGCCAGCAGCGGGACAGCCTCTGGAAACACCATATATTTT.

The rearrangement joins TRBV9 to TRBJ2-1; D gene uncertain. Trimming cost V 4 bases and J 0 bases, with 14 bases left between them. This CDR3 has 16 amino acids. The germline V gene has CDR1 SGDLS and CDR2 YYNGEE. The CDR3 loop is CASSLRVPGSYNEQFF. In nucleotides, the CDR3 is TGTGCCAGCAGCCTCCGAGTTCCCGGCTCCTACAATGAGCAGTTCTTC.

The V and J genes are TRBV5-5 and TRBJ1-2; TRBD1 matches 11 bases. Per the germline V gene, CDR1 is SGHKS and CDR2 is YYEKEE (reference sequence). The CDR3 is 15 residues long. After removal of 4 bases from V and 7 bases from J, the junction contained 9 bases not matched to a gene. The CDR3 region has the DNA TGTGCCAGCAGCGCCGGGACAGGGGGAGGTAGTGGCTACACCTTC. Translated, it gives CASSAGTGGGSGYTF.

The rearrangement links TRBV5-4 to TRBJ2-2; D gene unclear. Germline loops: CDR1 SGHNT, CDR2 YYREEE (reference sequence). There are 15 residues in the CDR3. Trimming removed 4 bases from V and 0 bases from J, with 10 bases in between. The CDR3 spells CASSPPTANTGELFF. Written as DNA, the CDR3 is TGTGCCAGCAGCCCCCCCACAGCGAACACCGGGGAGCTGTTTTTT.

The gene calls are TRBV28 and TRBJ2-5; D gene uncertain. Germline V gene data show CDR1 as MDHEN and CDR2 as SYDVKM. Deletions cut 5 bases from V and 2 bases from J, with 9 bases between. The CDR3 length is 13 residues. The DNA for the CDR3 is TGTGCCAGCAGTCCATCCTATCAAGAGACCCAGTACTTC. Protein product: CASSPSYQETQYF.

CDR3: CASSAGVGFRGYTF. In DNA form, the CDR3 reads TGTGCCAGCAGCGCCGGTGTAGGCTTCAGGGGCTACACCTTC. The rearrangement links TRBV9 to TRBJ1-2; D uncertain. The CDR3 sequence is 14 residues long. Looked up from germline, CDR1 is SGDLS and CDR2 is YYNGEE. The V end was cut by 3 bases, the J end by 8 bases, with 17 bases between.

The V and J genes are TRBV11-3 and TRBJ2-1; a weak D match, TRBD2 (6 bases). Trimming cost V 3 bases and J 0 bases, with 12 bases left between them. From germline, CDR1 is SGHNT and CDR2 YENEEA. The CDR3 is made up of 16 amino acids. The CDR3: CASSLGGRGSYNEQFF. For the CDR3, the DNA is TGTGCCAGCAGCTTGGGAGGCCGGGGCTCCTACAATGAGCAGTTCTTC.

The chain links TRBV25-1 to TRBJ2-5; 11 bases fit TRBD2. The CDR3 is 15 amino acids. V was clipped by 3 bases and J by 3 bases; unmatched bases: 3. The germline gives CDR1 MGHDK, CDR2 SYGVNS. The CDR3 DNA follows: TGTGCCAGCAGTGATCTAGCGGGAGGTAAAGAGACCCAGTACTTC. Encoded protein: CASSDLAGGKETQYF.

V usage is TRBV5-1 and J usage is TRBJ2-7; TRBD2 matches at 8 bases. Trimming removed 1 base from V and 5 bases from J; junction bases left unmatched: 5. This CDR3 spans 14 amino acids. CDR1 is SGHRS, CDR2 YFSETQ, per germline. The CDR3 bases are TGCGCCAGCAGCTTGTATGCGACTAGCGACGAGCAGTACTTC. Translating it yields CASSLYATSDEQYF.